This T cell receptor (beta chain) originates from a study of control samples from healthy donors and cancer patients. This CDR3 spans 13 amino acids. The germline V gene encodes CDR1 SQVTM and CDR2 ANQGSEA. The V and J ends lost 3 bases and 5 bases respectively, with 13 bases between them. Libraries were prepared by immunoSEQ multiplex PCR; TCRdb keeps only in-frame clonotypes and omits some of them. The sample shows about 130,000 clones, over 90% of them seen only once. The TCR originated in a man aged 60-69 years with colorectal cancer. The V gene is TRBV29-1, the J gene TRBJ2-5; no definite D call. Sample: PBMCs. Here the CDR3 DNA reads TGCAGCGTTGACCCGACCGGACGGGAGACCCAGTACTTC. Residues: CSVDPTGRETQYF.